This T cell receptor beta chain appears in the sequencing data of a study of T-cell reconstitution after alpha-beta-depleted transplantation in children (dated by TCRdb to the mid-2010s). Describing the broader study: Using TCR repertoire profiling, the study quantitatively followed how T-cell immune reconstitution unfolded in children after TCRalphabeta/CD19-depleted allogeneic hematopoietic cell transplantation.

This clonotype has ten or more counts. What antigen it recognizes has not been identified. No base quality values were provided; no much bigger clone lies one nucleotide off. Library creation used PCR. Sequencing was performed on an Illumina HiSeq 2500. Molecular barcoding was employed in the preparation of TCR libraries, with unique molecular identifiers being used to normalize TCRbeta repertoire quantification. The public reads were reanalyzed by TCRdb: fastp trimming at Q25, MiXCR alignment, in-frame beta chains only. Each CDR3 protein appears once, grouped with its most common genes and DNA. Across this sample there are around 87,000 distinct CDR3 sequences, with 7% to 10% seen only once. 5.5% to 8% of the sample goes to the ten largest clones. In the germline V gene, CDR1 corresponds to SQVTM and CDR2 to ANQGSEA. Cut back by 4 bases and 6 bases, the V and J ends lie 15 bases apart. Including cysteine and phenylalanine, the CDR3 has 13 amino acids. Here the CDR3 DNA is all that survives: 39 bases in frame from base 1.

This receptor was taken from a human donor who donated a stem cell graft to a child with congenital amegakaryocytic thrombocytopenia. The receptor chain draws on TRBV29-1 and TRBJ1-1; the D gene is perhaps TRBD1, on 5 matching bases. The input for sequencing was PBMCs from the stem cell graft donor, taken from the stem cell graft. The DNA is as follows: TGCAGCGTTGGGTTTGGGGCCGGCGCTGAAGCTTTCTTT. Its product reads: CSVGFGAGAEAFF.